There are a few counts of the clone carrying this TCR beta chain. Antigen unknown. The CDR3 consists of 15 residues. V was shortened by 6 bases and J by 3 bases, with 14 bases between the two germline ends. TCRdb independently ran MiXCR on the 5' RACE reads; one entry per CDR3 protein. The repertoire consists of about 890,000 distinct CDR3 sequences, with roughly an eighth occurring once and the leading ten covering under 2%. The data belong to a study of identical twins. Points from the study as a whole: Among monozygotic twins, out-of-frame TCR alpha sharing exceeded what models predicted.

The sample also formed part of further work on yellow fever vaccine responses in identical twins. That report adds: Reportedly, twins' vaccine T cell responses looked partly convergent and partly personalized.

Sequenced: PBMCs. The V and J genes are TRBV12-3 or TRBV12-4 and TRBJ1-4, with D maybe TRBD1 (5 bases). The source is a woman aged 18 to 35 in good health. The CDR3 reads CASRGGIWANEKLFF. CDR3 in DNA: TGTGCCAGCAGGGGGGGGATATGGGCTAATGAAAAACTGTTTTTT.